This T cell receptor (beta chain) was documented in a study of T cells in Graves' hyperthyroidism and ophthalmopathy. Whole-study results and caveats: Blood samples included most of the expanded thyroid clonotypes exceeding 0.001.

This clonotype was recorded a few times. Its antigen remains unidentified. Recently diagnosed hyperthyroidism of less than 2 months' duration affected patients aged 18 to 65. Uncontrolled infection, other autoimmune disease, pregnancy or lactation excluded patients. Diagnoses rested on clinical symptoms, serum thyroxine and TRAb, thyroid ultrasound and orbital computed tomography. Researchers amplified the TCR beta CDR3 regions from RNA transcripts. Researchers ran a first-round RT-PCR on the TCR CDR3 using the HTBI primer set. TCRdb redid the calling of the multiplex PCR reads with MiXCR, one entry per CDR3 protein. Of fewer than 900,000 distinct CDR3 sequences detected, around 19% appear once; the ten largest clones hold around 17%. The trim removed 4 bases at V and 6 bases at J, leaving 4 bases unmatched. The germline V gene has CDR1 SQVTM and CDR2 ANQGSEA. This CDR3 is 12 amino acids long.

Sequencing was performed on blood. This sequence was found in a woman between 50 and 59 years old with Graves' hyperthyroidism that later progressed to Graves' ophthalmopathy. J is TRBJ1-1 and V is TRBV29-1; 8 bases map to TRBD1. The CDR3 loop is CSVVQGVAEAFF. The DNA of the CDR3 is TGCAGCGTTGTACAGGGGGTTGCTGAAGCTTTCTTT.